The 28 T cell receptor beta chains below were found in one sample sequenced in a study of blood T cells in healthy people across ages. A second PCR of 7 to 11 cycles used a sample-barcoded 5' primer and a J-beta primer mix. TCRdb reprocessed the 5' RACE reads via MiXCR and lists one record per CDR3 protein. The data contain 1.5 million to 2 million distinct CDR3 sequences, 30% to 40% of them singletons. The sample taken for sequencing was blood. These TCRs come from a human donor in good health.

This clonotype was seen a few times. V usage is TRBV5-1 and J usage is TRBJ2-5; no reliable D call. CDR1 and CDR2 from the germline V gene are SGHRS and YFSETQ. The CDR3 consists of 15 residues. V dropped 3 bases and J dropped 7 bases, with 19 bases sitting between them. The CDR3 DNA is TGCGCCAGCAGCTCTGTTGACGGCAGACGAGGGACCCAGTACTTC. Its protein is CASSSVDGRRGTQYF.

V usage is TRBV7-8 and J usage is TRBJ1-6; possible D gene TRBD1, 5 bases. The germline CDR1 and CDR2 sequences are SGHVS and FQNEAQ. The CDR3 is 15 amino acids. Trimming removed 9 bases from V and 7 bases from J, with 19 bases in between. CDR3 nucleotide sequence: TGTGCCAGTACCGTTCGGGACCGAAGAAATTCACCCCTCCACTTT. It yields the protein CASTVRDRRNSPLHF.

The CDR3 DNA is TGTGCCAGCAGCTTAGAAAGGGGGCTGAGGACTGAAGCTTTCTTT. Translation: CASSLERGLRTEAFF. The rearrangement uses TRBV7-9 and TRBJ1-1, with 7 positions matching TRBD1. V lost 1 base and J lost 5; bases outside the gene matches: 7. Per germline, CDR1 SEHNR and CDR2 FQNEAQ (reference sequence). The CDR3 is 15 amino acids.

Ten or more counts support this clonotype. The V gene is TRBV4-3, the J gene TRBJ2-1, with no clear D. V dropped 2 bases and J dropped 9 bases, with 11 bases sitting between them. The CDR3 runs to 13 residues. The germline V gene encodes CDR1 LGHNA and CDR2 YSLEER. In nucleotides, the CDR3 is TGCGCCAGCAGCCAAACCCGCGGAACTGAGCAGTTCTTC. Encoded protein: CASSQTRGTEQFF.

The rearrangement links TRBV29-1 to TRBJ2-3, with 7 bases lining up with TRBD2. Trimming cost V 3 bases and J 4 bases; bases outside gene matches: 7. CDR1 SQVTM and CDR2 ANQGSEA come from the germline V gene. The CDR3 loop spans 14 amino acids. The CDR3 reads CSVDWGRAADTQYF. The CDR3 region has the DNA TGCAGCGTTGATTGGGGGAGGGCCGCAGATACGCAGTATTTT.

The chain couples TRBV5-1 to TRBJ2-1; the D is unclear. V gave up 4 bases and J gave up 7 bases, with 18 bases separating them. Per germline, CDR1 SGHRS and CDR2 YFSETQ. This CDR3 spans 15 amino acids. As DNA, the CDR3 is TGCGCCAGCAGCCCTGAGGTGCCTGTCGGGAATGAGCAGTTCTTC. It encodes CASSPEVPVGNEQFF.

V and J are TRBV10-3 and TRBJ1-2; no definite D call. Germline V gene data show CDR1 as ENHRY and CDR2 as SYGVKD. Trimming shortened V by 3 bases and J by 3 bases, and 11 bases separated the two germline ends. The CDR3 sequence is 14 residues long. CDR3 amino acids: CAISESGVHYGYTF. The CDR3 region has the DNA TGTGCCATCAGTGAATCCGGGGTTCACTATGGCTACACCTTC.

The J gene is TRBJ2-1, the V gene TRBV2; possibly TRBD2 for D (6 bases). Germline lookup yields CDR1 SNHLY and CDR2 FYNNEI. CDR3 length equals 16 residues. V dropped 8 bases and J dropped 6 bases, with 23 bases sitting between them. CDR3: CASGLPPGGVSNEQFF. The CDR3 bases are TGTGCCAGCGGACTTCCCCCCGGCGGGGTCTCCAATGAGCAGTTCTTC.

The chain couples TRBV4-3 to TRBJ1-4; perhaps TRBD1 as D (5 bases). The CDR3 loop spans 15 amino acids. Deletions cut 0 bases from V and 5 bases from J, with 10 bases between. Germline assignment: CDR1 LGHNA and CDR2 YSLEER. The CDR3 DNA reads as TGCGCCAGCAGCCAAGATGGAGCAGGGAATGAAAAACTGTTTTTT. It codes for CASSQDGAGNEKLFF.

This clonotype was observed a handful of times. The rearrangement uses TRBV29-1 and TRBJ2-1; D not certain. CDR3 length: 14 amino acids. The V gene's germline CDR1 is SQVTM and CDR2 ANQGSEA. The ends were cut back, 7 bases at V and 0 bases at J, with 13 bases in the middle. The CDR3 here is CSATSPSSYNEQFF. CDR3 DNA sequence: TGCAGCGCGACGTCCCCTAGCTCCTACAATGAGCAGTTCTTC.

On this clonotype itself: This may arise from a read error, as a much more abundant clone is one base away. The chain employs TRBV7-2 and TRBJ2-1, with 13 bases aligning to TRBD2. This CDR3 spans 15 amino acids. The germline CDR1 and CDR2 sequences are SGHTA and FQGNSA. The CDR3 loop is CAGSQGLAGYNEQFF. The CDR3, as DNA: TGTGCCGGCAGCCAGGGACTAGCGGGGTACAATGAGCAGTTCTTC.

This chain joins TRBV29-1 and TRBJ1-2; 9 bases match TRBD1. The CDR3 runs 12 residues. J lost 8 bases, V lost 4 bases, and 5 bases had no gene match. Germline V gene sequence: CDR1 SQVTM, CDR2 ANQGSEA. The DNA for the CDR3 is TGCAGCGTTGCTTGGACAGGGGTAGGCTACACCTTC. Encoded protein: CSVAWTGVGYTF.

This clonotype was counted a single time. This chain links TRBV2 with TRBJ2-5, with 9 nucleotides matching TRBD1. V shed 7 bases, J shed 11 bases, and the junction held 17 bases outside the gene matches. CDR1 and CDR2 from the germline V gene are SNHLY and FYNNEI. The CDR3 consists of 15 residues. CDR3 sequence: CASITGQGIFDEQYF. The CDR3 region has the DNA TGTGCCAGCATAACAGGACAGGGGATCTTCGATGAGCAGTACTTC.

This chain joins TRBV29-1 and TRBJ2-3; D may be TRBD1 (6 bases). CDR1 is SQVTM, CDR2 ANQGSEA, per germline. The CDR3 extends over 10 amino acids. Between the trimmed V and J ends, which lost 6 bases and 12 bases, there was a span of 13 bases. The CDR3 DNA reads TGCAGCGTCCTGGGGGCTAACCAGTATTTT. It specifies CSVLGANQYF.

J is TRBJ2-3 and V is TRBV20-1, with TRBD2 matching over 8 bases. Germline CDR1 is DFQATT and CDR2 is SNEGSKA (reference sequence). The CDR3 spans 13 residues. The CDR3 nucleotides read TGCAGCCAAGGGGCGGGGGGACCAGATACGCAGTATTTT. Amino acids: CSQGAGGPDTQYF.

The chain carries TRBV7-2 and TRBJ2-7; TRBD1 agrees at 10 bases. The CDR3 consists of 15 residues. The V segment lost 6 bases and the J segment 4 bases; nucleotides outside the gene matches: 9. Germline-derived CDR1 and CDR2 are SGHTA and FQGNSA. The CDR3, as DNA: TGTGCCAGCAGACGTGAAGGGGACAGGGGATACGAGCAGTACTTC. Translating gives CASRREGDRGYEQYF. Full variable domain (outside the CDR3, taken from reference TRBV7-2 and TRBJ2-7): GAGVSQSPSNKVTEKGKDVELRCDPISGHTALYWYRQSLGQGLEFLIYFQGNSAPDKSGLPSDRFSAERTGGSVSTLTIQRTQQEDSAVYLCASRREGDRGYEQYFGPGTRLTVT.

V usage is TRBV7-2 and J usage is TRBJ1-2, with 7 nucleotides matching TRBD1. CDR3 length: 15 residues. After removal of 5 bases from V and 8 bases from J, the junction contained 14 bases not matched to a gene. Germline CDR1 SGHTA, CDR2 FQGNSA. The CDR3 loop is CASSLRQGGAGGYTF. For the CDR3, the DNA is TGTGCCAGCAGCCTACGACAGGGAGGAGCGGGGGGCTACACCTTC.

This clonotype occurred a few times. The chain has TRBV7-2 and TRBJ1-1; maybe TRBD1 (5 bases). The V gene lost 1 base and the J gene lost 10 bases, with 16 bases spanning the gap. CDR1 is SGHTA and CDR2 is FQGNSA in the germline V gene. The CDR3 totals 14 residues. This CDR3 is CASSLGGQGWGAFF. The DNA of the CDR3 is TGTGCCAGCAGCTTAGGGGGTCAGGGCTGGGGAGCTTTCTTT. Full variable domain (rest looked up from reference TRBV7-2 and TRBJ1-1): GAGVSQSPSNKVTEKGKDVELRCDPISGHTALYWYRQSLGQGLEFLIYFQGNSAPDKSGLPSDRFSAERTGGSVSTLTIQRTQQEDSAVYLCASSLGGQGWGAFFGQGTRLTVV.

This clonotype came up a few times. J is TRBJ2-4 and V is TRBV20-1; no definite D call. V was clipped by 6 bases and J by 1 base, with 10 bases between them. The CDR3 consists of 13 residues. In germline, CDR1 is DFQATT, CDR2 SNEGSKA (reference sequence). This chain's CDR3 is CSAPSGAKNIQYF. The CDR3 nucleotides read TGCAGTGCCCCTTCTGGGGCCAAAAACATTCAGTACTTC.

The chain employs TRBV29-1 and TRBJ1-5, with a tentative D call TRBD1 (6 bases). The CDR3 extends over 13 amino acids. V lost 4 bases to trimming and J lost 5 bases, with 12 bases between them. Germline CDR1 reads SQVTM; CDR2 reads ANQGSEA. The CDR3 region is CSVGGQGDQPQHF. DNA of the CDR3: TGCAGCGTTGGGGGGCAGGGCGATCAGCCCCAGCATTTT.

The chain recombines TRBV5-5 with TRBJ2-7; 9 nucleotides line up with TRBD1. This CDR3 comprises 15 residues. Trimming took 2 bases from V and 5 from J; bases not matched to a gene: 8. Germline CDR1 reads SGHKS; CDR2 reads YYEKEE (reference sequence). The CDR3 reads CASSLRDRAFHEQYF. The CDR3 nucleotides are TGTGCCAGCAGCTTAAGGGACAGGGCGTTCCACGAGCAGTACTTC.

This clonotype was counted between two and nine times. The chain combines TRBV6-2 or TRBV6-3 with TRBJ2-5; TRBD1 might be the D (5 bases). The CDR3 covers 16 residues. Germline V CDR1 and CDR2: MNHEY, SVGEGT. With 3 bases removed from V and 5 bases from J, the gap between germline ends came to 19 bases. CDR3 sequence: CASSYIHPVPGETQYF. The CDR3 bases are TGTGCCAGCAGTTATATCCACCCGGTGCCAGGGGAGACCCAGTACTTC.

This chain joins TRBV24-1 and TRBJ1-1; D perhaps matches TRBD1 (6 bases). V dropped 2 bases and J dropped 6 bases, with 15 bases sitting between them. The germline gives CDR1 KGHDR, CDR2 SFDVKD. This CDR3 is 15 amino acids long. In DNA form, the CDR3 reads TGTGCCACCAGTGATTCAGCTCCAGGGGTTTCTGAAGCTTTCTTT. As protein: CATSDSAPGVSEAFF.

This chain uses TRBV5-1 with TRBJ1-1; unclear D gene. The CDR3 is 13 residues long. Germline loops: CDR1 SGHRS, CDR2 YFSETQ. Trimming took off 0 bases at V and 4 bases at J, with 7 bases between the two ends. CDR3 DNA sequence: TGCGCCAGCAGCTTGGCGGCGGGCACTGAAGCTTTCTTT. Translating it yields CASSLAAGTEAFF.

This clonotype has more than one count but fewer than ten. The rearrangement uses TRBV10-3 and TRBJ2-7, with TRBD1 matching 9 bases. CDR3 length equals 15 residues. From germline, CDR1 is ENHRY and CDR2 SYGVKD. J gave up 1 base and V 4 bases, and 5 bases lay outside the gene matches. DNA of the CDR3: TGTGCCATCAGTGTAGGGACAGGGCGATCCTACGAGCAGTACTTC. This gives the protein CAISVGTGRSYEQYF.

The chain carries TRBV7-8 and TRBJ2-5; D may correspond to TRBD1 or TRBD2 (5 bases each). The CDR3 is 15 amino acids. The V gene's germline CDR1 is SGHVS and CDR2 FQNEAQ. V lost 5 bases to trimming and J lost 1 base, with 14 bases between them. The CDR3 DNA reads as TGTGCCAGCAGCCGCCGTGAGGGGACCCAAGAGACCCAGTACTTC. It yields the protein CASSRREGTQETQYF. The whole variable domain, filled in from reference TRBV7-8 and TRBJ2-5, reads GAGVSQSPRYKVAKRGQDVALRCDPISGHVSLFWYQQALGQGPEFLTYFQNEAQLDKSGLPSDRFFAERPEGSVSTLKIQRTQQEDSAVYLCASSRREGTQETQYFGPGTRLLVL.

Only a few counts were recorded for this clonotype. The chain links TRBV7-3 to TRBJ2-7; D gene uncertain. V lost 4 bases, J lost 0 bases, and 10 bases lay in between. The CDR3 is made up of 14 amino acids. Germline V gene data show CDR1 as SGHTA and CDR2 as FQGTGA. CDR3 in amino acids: CASSYLSTSYEQYF. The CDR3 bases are TGTGCCAGCAGCTACCTTTCAACCTCCTACGAGCAGTACTTC.

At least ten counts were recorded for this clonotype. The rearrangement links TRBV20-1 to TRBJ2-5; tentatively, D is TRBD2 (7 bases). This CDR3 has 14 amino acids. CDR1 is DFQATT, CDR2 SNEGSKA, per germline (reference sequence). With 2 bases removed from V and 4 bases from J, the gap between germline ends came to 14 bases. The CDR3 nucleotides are TGCAGTGCTAGACGCTGGGGGGGCGGAGAGACCCAGTACTTC. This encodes CSARRWGGGETQYF.